The 20 T cell receptor beta chains listed next were all sequenced from one sample in a study of blood T cell repertoires in COVID-19 (dated by TCRdb to about 2020). The protocol used for the library was the immunoSEQ multiplex PCR assay. TCRdb limited this immuneACCESS table to in-frame rearrangements with V and J called. A share of clones is missing; checked studies link under half to unresolved V genes, and the rest is unexplained. The sample data list fewer than 250,000 clones, and 84% of these were observed just once. The ten largest account for 10% of the sample. Sequenced sample: peripheral blood. The receptors shown here come from a woman aged 80 or older with COVID-19, enrolled during active disease.

The gene calls are TRBV18 and TRBJ2-7; 9 bases are a match to TRBD1. With 5 bases clipped from V and 7 bases from J, the junction kept 3 bases outside the gene matches. There are 12 residues in the CDR3. CDR1 is KGHSH and CDR2 is LQKENI in the germline V gene. CDR3 in amino acids: CASSSGTGEQYV. The CDR3 nucleotides read TGTGCCAGCTCATCCGGGACAGGGGAGCAGTACGTC.

The chain links TRBV18 to TRBJ1-2; weak D call: TRBD1 (5 bases). Germline V CDR1 and CDR2: KGHSH, LQKENI. Trimming removed 2 bases at V and 3 bases at J, with 13 bases between. This CDR3 has 15 amino acids. CDR3 residues: CASSPAGRADYGYTF. In DNA, the CDR3 is TGTGCCAGCTCACCAGCTGGCAGGGCGGACTATGGCTACACCTTC. Looking up the rest from reference TRBV18 and TRBJ1-2 gives the full variable domain: NAGVMQNPRHLVRRRGQEARLRCSPMKGHSHVYWYRQLPEEGLKFMVYLQKENIIDESGMPKERFSAEFPKEGPSILRIQQVVRGDSAAYFCASSPAGRADYGYTFGSGTRLTVV.

The chain carries TRBV28 and TRBJ2-1; TRBD1 matches at 9 bases. CDR1 is MDHEN, CDR2 SYDVKM, per germline. J gave up 2 bases and V 3 bases, and 5 bases lay outside the gene matches. The CDR3 has 16 amino acids. The CDR3 reads CASSLGQGSTYNEQFF. DNA for the CDR3: TGTGCCAGCAGTTTGGGACAGGGATCTACCTACAATGAGCAGTTCTTC. The entire variable domain, with the rest obtained from reference TRBV28 and TRBJ2-1, is as follows: DVKVTQSSRYLVKRTGEKVFLECVQDMDHENMFWYRQDPGLGLRLIYFSYDVKMKEKGDIPEGYSVSREKKERFSLILESASTNQTSMYLCASSLGQGSTYNEQFFGPGTRLTVL.

The chain combines TRBV18 with TRBJ1-6; 10 bases line up with TRBD1. This CDR3 contains 17 residues. Germline V gives CDR1 KGHSH, CDR2 LQKENI. V lost 2 bases, J lost 1 base, and 2 bases stayed unmatched. DNA for the CDR3: TGTGCCAGCTCACCAGGACAGGGGGGTTCCTATAATTCACCCCTCCACTTT. Protein product: CASSPGQGGSYNSPLHF.

The chain joins TRBV18 to TRBJ2-2, with D unresolved. The germline V gene has CDR1 KGHSH and CDR2 LQKENI. With 0 bases removed from V and 7 bases from J, the gap between germline ends came to 12 bases. This CDR3 contains 15 residues. The CDR3 protein is CASSPPSSVGGELFF. Here the CDR3 DNA reads TGTGCCAGCTCACCACCGTCCAGCGTTGGCGGGGAGCTGTTTTTT.

The DNA for the CDR3 is TGTGCCAGCAGTCCACCCGACAGGGAATGGGGCTACACCTTC. Translation gives CASSPPDREWGYTF. The rearrangement links TRBV25-1 to TRBJ1-2, with 7 bases that match TRBD1. V was clipped by 5 bases and J by 8 bases; unmatched bases: 11. CDR3 length: 14 amino acids. Germline loops: CDR1 MGHDK, CDR2 SYGVNS.

The CDR3 loop is CASSPVGAGGDYGYTF. CDR3 sequence (DNA): TGTGCCAGCAGCCCGGTTGGGGCAGGGGGCGACTATGGCTACACCTTC. The V gene is TRBV7-2, the J gene TRBJ1-2; 8 nucleotides align to TRBD1. Trimming removed 5 bases from V and 3 bases from J; junction bases left unmatched: 11. The length of the CDR3 is 16 residues. CDR1 is SGHTA and CDR2 is FQGNSA in the germline V gene.

The gene calls are TRBV12-3 or TRBV12-4 and TRBJ1-2, with no clear D. Trimming took 2 bases from V and 7 from J, leaving 11 bases between them. CDR3 length equals 13 residues. CDR3 sequence (DNA): TGTGCCAGCAGTTTACCCGTTGGTAGTGGCTACACCTTC. This sequence encodes CASSLPVGSGYTF.

The chain carries TRBV7-2 and TRBJ1-5; D unresolved. This CDR3 is 14 amino acids long. Between the trimmed V and J ends, which lost 2 bases and 6 bases, there was a span of 11 bases. The germline CDR1 and CDR2 sequences are SGHTA and FQGNSA. For the CDR3, the DNA is TGTGCCAGCAGCTTACAATACGGAGGTCAGCCCCAGCATTTT. Its protein product is CASSLQYGGQPQHF.

The chain joins TRBV11-3 to TRBJ2-7; 7 nucleotides match TRBD2. This CDR3 region has 13 residues. Trimming cost V 2 bases and J 8 bases; bases outside gene matches: 6. The germline CDR1 and CDR2 sequences are SGHNT and YENEEA. The CDR3: CASSLLQAGKQYF. The CDR3, as DNA: TGTGCCAGCAGCTTATTACAAGCGGGGAAGCAGTACTTC.

The chain links TRBV7-9 to TRBJ2-2, with a tentative D call TRBD1 (5 bases). CDR3 size: 15 residues. CDR1 and CDR2 from the germline V gene are SEHNR and FQNEAQ (reference sequence). V gave up 5 bases and J gave up 5 bases, with 15 bases separating them. The CDR3 DNA follows: TGTGCCAGCAGCCCCCGTGGGGCGCCGACCGGGGAGCTGTTTTTT. Protein: CASSPRGAPTGELFF. Variable domain in full (rest from reference TRBV7-9 and TRBJ2-2): DTGVSQNPRHKITKRGQNVTFRCDPISEHNRLYWYRQTLGQGPEFLTYFQNEAQLEKSRLLSDRFSAERPKGSFSTLEIQRTEQGDSAMYLCASSPRGAPTGELFFGEGSRLTVL.

The chain is built from TRBV2 and TRBJ1-2; 7 bases map to TRBD1. In germline, CDR1 is SNHLY, CDR2 FYNNEI. The V and J ends lost 8 bases and 2 bases, in that order; junction bases with no gene match: 8. The CDR3 spans 14 residues. DNA of the CDR3: TGTGCCAGCCGGACAGGACAGTTAAACTATGGCTACACCTTC. Amino acid sequence: CASRTGQLNYGYTF. Full variable domain (remainder filled in from reference TRBV2 and TRBJ1-2): EPEVTQTPSHQVTQMGQEVILRCVPISNHLYFYWYRQILGQKVEFLVSFYNNEISEKSEIFDDQFSVERPDGSNFTLKIRSTKLEDSAMYFCASRTGQLNYGYTFGSGTRLTVV.

V usage is TRBV2 and J usage is TRBJ1-2; TRBD1 matches 8 bases. Germline V gene data show CDR1 as SNHLY and CDR2 as FYNNEI. Trimming took 8 bases from V and 1 from J; bases not matched to a gene: 3. The CDR3 has 13 residues. CDR3 in DNA: TGTGCCAGCGGGGGACAGGTTAACTATGGCTACACCTTC. Amino acid sequence: CASGGQVNYGYTF.

The chain uses TRBV6-6 and TRBJ1-1; D might be TRBD1 (5 bases). CDR1 is MNHNY and CDR2 is SVGAGI in the germline V gene (reference sequence). The CDR3 is made up of 14 amino acids. The germline V and J ends were trimmed by 6 bases and 2 bases, with 13 bases remaining between them. DNA of the CDR3: TGTGCCAGCAGAAAACAGGTATCAAACACTGAAGCTTTCTTT. Translating it yields CASRKQVSNTEAFF.

The DNA for the CDR3 is TGCGCCAGCAGCTTAAACATGGTTTACAATGAGCAGTTCTTC. It codes for CASSLNMVYNEQFF. This chain joins TRBV5-1 and TRBJ2-1; D gene uncertain. Per germline, CDR1 SGHRS and CDR2 YFSETQ. The ends were cut back, 2 bases at V and 4 bases at J, with 10 bases in the middle. CDR3 length: 14 residues.

To note about this clone: Other DNA sequences of this sample code for an identical CDR3. The J gene is TRBJ2-3, the V gene TRBV7-3, with D unresolved. From germline, CDR1 is SGHTA and CDR2 FQGTGA. V lost 4 bases and J lost 1, with 6 bases in between. The CDR3 length is 13 residues. The CDR3 region is CASSSQGTDTQYF. The DNA of the CDR3 is TGTGCCAGCAGCTCCCAGGGCACAGATACGCAGTATTTT.

This clone appeared once. The chain employs TRBV27 and TRBJ2-7, with D hard to call. The CDR3 runs 13 residues. The V and J ends lost 7 bases and 0 bases respectively, with 10 bases between them. Germline V gene data show CDR1 as MNHEY and CDR2 as SMNVEV (reference sequence). Here the CDR3 DNA reads TGTGCCAGCAAACAATTGAACTCCTACGAGCAGTACTTC. Encoded protein: CASKQLNSYEQYF.

The chain couples TRBV28 to TRBJ1-5, with TRBD1 identical over 10 bases. The CDR3 spans 14 residues. V was pared by 6 bases and J by 6 bases, with 5 bases of the junction left unmatched. Germline CDR1 is MDHEN and CDR2 is SYDVKM. In DNA form, the CDR3 reads TGTGCCAGCAGAGCCGACAGGGGGCTTCAGCCCCAGCATTTT. Its protein is CASRADRGLQPQHF. Filled out from reference TRBV28 and TRBJ1-5, the complete variable domain reads DVKVTQSSRYLVKRTGEKVFLECVQDMDHENMFWYRQDPGLGLRLIYFSYDVKMKEKGDIPEGYSVSREKKERFSLILESASTNQTSMYLCASRADRGLQPQHFGDGTRLSIL.

This rearrangement joins TRBV12-5 to TRBJ2-3; perhaps TRBD2 as D (5 bases). This CDR3 region has 13 residues. Looked up from germline, CDR1 is LGHNT and CDR2 is FRNRAP. V was clipped by 2 bases and J by 11 bases, with 14 bases between them. In DNA, the CDR3 is TGTGCTAGTGGTTTGACACAAAGTGGAGGGCAGTATTTT. It yields the protein CASGLTQSGGQYF. Full variable domain (outside the CDR3, taken from reference TRBV12-5 and TRBJ2-3): DARVTQTPRHKVTEMGQEVTMRCQPILGHNTVFWYRQTMMQGLELLAYFRNRAPLDDSGMPKDRFSAEMPDATLATLKIQPSEPRDSAVYFCASGLTQSGGQYFGPGTRLTVL.

The V gene is TRBV10-3, the J gene TRBJ1-3; 7 bases map to TRBD1. V shed 10 bases and J 0 bases; nucleotides not matched to a gene: 9. This CDR3 region has 15 residues. From germline, CDR1 is ENHRY and CDR2 SYGVKD. The CDR3 region is CATAQGGLSGNTIYF. The DNA for the CDR3 is TGTGCCACTGCCCAGGGGGGCCTCTCTGGAAACACCATATATTTT.